This T cell receptor beta chain came from a study of blood T cells in healthy people across ages. This clonotype was seen a few times. Trimming stripped 1 base from V and 3 bases from J, with 13 bases between. The CDR3 loop spans 16 amino acids. CDR1 is SGHTA and CDR2 is FQGNSA in the germline V gene. Then a second PCR, running about 6 to 12 cycles, was carried out with a sample-barcoded 5' primer and a J-beta primer mix. Each CDR3 protein gets one entry after TCRdb re-called the 5' RACE reads with MiXCR. The sample holds 1.5 million to 2 million distinct CDR3 sequences; almost 35% are singletons and the top ten take 11%. Isolation of PBMCs gave at least 6 million cells per sample. Per sample, at least 5 micrograms of total RNA were extracted.

The chain combines TRBV7-2 with TRBJ2-1, with no clear D. This TCR came from a young woman in good health. Sample: blood. The CDR3 nucleotides are TGTGCCAGCAGCTTAGAAGTGGCGACACTCTACAATGAGCAGTTCTTC. It specifies CASSLEVATLYNEQFF.